The 3 T cell receptor beta chains listed next were all sequenced from one sample in a study of post-analysis software for immune sequencing data. These receptors' targets are unknown. cDNA libraries for TCR beta contained unique molecular identifiers. TCRdb recomputed calls from the PCR reads with MiXCR, one row per CDR3 protein. Of about 770,000 distinct CDR3 sequences listed, about 45% were seen once; the top ten hold just under 5%. Regarding the study as a whole: Four to six TRBV segments appeared more often in patients than in controls, and TRBV5-6, TRBV5-1 and TRBV20-1 were among these.

Material: blood. The receptors derive from a girl between 5 and 17 years old with multiple sclerosis.

The chain uses TRBV7-2 and TRBJ1-1; D gene unclear. In germline, CDR1 is SGHTA, CDR2 FQGNSA. This CDR3 contains 14 residues. The V and J ends lost 2 bases and 4 bases respectively, with 11 bases between them. CDR3 protein: CASSLSSGITEAFF. The CDR3 DNA follows: TGTGCCAGCAGCTTATCTTCGGGGATCACTGAAGCTTTCTTT.

This chain joins TRBV6-2 or TRBV6-3 and TRBJ1-1, with 7 bases that match TRBD1. The germline V gene has CDR1 MNHEY and CDR2 SVGEGT. Germline trimming cut 5 bases from V and 5 bases from J; bases unmatched to any gene: 11. CDR3 size: 15 residues. Written as DNA, the CDR3 is TGTGCCAGCAGTCACGCGGGGACAGACGGTACTGAAGCTTTCTTT. Translation gives CASSHAGTDGTEAFF.

This sequence joins TRBV3-1 and TRBJ1-2; TRBD1 might be the D (5 bases). Germline V gene sequence: CDR1 LGHDT, CDR2 YNNKEL (reference sequence). There are 13 residues in the CDR3. Trimming took 0 bases from V and 7 from J, leaving 9 bases between them. The CDR3 spells CASSQDSRGGYTF. In DNA, the CDR3 is TGTGCCAGCAGCCAAGACTCGAGGGGTGGCTACACCTTC.